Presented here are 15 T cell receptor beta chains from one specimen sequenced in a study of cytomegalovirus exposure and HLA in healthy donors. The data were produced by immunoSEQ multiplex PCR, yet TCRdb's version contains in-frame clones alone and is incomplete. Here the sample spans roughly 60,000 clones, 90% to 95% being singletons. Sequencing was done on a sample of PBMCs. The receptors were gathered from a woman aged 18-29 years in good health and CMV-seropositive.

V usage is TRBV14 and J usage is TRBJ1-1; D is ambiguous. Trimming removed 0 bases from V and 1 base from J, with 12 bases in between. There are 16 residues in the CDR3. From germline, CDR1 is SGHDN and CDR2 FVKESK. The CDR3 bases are TGTGCCAGCAGCCAAGATAATCTACAGCCGAACACTGAAGCTTTCTTT. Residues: CASSQDNLQPNTEAFF.

The CDR3 here is CASTPRGLNTEAFF. CDR3 coding DNA: TGTGCCAGCACCCCCCGGGGGTTGAACACTGAAGCTTTCTTT. The chain links TRBV28 to TRBJ1-1; tentative D call: TRBD1 (5 bases). Looked up from germline, CDR1 is MDHEN and CDR2 is SYDVKM. There are 14 residues in the CDR3. V was pared by 7 bases and J by 0 bases, with 12 bases between. Full variable domain (remainder filled in from reference TRBV28 and TRBJ1-1): DVKVTQSSRYLVKRTGEKVFLECVQDMDHENMFWYRQDPGLGLRLIYFSYDVKMKEKGDIPEGYSVSREKKERFSLILESASTNQTSMYLCASTPRGLNTEAFFGQGTRLTVV.

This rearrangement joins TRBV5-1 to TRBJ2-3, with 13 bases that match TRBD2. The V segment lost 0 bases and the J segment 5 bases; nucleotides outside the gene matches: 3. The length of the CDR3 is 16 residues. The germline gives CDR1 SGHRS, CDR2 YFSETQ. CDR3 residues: CASSLGTSGRGDTQYF. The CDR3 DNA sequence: TGCGCCAGCAGCTTGGGGACTAGCGGGAGAGGAGATACGCAGTATTTT. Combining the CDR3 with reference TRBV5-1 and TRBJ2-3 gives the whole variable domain KAGVTQTPRYLIKTRGQQVTLSCSPISGHRSVSWYQQTPGQGLQFLFEYFSETQRNKGNFPGRFSGRQFSNSRSEMNVSTLELGDSALYLCASSLGTSGRGDTQYFGPGTRLTVL.

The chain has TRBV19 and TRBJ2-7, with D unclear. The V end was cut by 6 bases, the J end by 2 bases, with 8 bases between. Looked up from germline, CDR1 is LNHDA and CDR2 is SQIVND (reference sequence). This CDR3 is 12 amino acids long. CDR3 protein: CASSGGAYEQYF. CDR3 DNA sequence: TGTGCCAGTAGCGGCGGAGCCTACGAGCAGTACTTC.

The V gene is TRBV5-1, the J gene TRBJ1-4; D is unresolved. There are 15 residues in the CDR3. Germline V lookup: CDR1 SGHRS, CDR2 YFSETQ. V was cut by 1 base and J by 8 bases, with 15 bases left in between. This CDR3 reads CASSLLGLVEEKLFF. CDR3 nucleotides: TGCGCCAGCAGCTTGTTAGGACTGGTGGAGGAAAAACTGTTTTTT. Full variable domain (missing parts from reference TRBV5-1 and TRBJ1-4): KAGVTQTPRYLIKTRGQQVTLSCSPISGHRSVSWYQQTPGQGLQFLFEYFSETQRNKGNFPGRFSGRQFSNSRSEMNVSTLELGDSALYLCASSLLGLVEEKLFFGSGTQLSVL.

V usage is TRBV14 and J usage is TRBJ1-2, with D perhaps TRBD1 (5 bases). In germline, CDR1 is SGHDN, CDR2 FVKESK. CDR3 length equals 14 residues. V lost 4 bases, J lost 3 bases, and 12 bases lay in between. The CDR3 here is CASSRDWRDYGYTF. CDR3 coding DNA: TGTGCCAGCAGCCGGGACTGGAGGGACTATGGCTACACCTTC. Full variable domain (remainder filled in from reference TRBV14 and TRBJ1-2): EAGVTQFPSHSVIEKGQTVTLRCDPISGHDNLYWYRRVMGKEIKFLLHFVKESKQDESGMPNNRFLAERTGGTYSTLKVQPAELEDSGVYFCASSRDWRDYGYTFGSGTRLTVV.

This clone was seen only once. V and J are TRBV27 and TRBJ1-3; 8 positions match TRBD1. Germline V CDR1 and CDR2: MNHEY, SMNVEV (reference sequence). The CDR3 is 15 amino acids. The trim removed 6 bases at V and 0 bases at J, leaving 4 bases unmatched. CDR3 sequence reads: CASSLGTGSGNTIYF. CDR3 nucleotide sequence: TGTGCCAGCAGCCTCGGGACAGGCTCTGGAAACACCATATATTTT.

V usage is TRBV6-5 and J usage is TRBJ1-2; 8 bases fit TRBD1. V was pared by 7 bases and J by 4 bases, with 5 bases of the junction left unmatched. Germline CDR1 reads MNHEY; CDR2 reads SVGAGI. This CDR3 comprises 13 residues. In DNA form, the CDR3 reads TGTGCCAGCACCCGGACAGGGTTCTATGGCTACACCTTC. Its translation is CASTRTGFYGYTF.

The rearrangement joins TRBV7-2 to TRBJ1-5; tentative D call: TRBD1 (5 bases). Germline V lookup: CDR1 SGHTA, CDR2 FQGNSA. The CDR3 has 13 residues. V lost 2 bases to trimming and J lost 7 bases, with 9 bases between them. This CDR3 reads CASSLRGEQPQHF. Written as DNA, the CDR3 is TGTGCCAGCAGCTTAAGGGGCGAACAGCCCCAGCATTTT.

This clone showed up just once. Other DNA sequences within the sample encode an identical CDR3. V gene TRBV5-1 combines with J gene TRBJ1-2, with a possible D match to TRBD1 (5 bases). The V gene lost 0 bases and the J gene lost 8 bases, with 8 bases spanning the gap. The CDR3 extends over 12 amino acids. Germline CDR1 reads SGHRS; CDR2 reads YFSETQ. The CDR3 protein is CASSLEGAGYTF. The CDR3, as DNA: TGCGCCAGCAGCTTGGAAGGGGCCGGCTACACCTTC.

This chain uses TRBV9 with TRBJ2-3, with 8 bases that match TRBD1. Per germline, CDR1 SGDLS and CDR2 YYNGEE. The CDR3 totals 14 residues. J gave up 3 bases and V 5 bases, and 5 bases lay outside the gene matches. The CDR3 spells CASSGQGLTDTQYF. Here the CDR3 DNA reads TGTGCCAGCAGTGGACAGGGCCTTACAGATACGCAGTATTTT.

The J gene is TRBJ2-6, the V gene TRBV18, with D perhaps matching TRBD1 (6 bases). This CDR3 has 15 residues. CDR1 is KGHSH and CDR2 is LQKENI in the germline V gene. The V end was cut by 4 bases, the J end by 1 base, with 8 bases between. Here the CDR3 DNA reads TGTGCCAGCTCACGGGACACTTCTGGGGCCAACGTCCTGACTTTC. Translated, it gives CASSRDTSGANVLTF. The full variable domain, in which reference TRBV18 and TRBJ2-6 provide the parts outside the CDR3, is NAGVMQNPRHLVRRRGQEARLRCSPMKGHSHVYWYRQLPEEGLKFMVYLQKENIIDESGMPKERFSAEFPKEGPSILRIQQVVRGDSAAYFCASSRDTSGANVLTFGAGSRLTVL.

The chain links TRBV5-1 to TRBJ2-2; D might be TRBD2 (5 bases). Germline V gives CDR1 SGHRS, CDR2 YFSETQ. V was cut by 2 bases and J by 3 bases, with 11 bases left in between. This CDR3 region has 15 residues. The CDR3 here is CASSFFLAHTGELFF. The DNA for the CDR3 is TGCGCCAGCAGCTTTTTCCTAGCTCACACCGGGGAGCTGTTTTTT.

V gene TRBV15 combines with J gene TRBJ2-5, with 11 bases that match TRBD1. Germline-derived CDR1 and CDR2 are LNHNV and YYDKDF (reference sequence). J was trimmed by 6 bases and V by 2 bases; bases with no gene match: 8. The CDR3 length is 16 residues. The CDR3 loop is CATSRSHGTGGKTQYF. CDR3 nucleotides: TGTGCCACCAGCAGATCGCATGGGACAGGGGGAAAGACCCAGTACTTC.

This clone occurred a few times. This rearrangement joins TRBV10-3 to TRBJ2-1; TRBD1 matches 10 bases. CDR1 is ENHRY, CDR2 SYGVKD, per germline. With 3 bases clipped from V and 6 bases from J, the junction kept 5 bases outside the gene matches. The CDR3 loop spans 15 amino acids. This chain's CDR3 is CAISDRGQGINEQFF. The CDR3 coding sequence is TGTGCCATCAGTGACCGGGGACAGGGGATCAATGAGCAGTTCTTC.